The 10 T cell receptor beta chains listed next were all sequenced from one sample in a study of T cell responses to AZD1222 COVID-19 vaccine. The assay was immunoSEQ multiplex PCR, and TCRdb's table has in-frame clones only and misses some. Of 150,000 or so clones in the sample, approximately 90% were seen once. The sample in question was peripheral blood, obtained on day 0 of AZD1222 vaccination. These TCRs come from an adult in good health.

The chain combines TRBV11-2 with TRBJ1-6; 7 bases are a match to TRBD1. CDR1 is SGHAT and CDR2 is FQNNGV in the germline V gene. This CDR3 has 17 amino acids. After removal of 1 base from V and 9 bases from J, the junction contained 12 bases not matched to a gene. As DNA, the CDR3 is TGTGCCAGCAGCTTAGTCGGTCCGGGGGCAGGGGGTTCACCCCTCCACTTT. Its translation is CASSLVGPGAGGSPLHF.

This chain joins TRBV5-5 and TRBJ2-3, with D possibly called TRBD1 or TRBD2 (5 bases each). The germline gives CDR1 SGHKS, CDR2 YYEKEE (reference sequence). Deletions cut 4 bases from V and 2 bases from J, with 14 bases between. The CDR3 runs to 15 residues. This CDR3 reads CASSLLGDPTDTQYF. The CDR3 nucleotides read TGTGCCAGCAGCCTACTAGGGGACCCCACAGATACGCAGTATTTT.

J is TRBJ1-1 and V is TRBV21-1. TRBV21-1 is tagged as a pseudogene. The CDR3 is 18 amino acids. CDR3 sequence (DNA): TGTGCCAGCAGCAAAGACCCCCGGGGCAGGGAGGGGAACACTGAAGCTTTCTTT. This translates into CASSKDPRGREGNTEAFF.

V is TRBV7-8 and J is TRBJ1-6; D ambiguous. Between the trimmed V and J ends, which lost 5 bases and 1 base, there was a span of 18 bases. The length of the CDR3 is 18 residues. The germline V gene encodes CDR1 SGHVS and CDR2 FQNEAQ. Here the CDR3 reads CASSLRVEGSSYNSPLHF. CDR3 coding DNA: TGTGCCAGCAGCCTTAGAGTAGAGGGCTCGTCCTATAATTCACCCCTCCACTTT.

The chain combines TRBV7-2 with TRBJ2-1; 11 bases are a match to TRBD2. This CDR3 region has 16 residues. The germline CDR1 and CDR2 sequences are SGHTA and FQGNSA. With 7 bases clipped from V and 4 bases from J, the junction kept 9 bases outside the gene matches. CDR3 sequence: CASTPPGLAVYNEQFF. DNA of the CDR3: TGTGCCAGCACCCCTCCGGGACTAGCGGTATACAATGAGCAGTTCTTC.

Here the CDR3 reads CASSSRGQPQHF. CDR3 DNA: TGTGCCAGCAGCTCCCGAGGACAGCCCCAGCATTTT. The V gene is TRBV5-8, the J gene TRBJ1-5; D remains ambiguous. Between the trimmed V and J ends, which lost 3 bases and 7 bases, there was a span of 8 bases. Germline CDR1 is SGHTS and CDR2 is YDEGEE. The length of the CDR3 is 12 residues.

The rearrangement joins TRBV6-2 or TRBV6-3 to TRBJ2-7; D perhaps matches TRBD1 (5 bases). V lost 5 bases and J lost 1, with 18 bases in between. CDR1 and CDR2 (germline): MNHEY, SVGEGT. This CDR3 spans 16 amino acids. Here the CDR3 reads CASSPQGPTRSYEQYF. In nucleotides, the CDR3 is TGTGCCAGCAGTCCCCAGGGCCCTACCCGTTCCTACGAGCAGTACTTC.

The rearrangement links TRBV28 to TRBJ1-3; D is perhaps TRBD1 (5 bases). Trimming pared 3 bases from V and 0 bases from J, leaving 12 bases between. In germline, CDR1 is MDHEN, CDR2 SYDVKM. This CDR3 spans 16 amino acids. CDR3 DNA: TGTGCCAGCAGTTTGGGTGAGGGGAGCTCTGGAAACACCATATATTTT. This translates into CASSLGEGSSGNTIYF.

This rearrangement joins TRBV30 to TRBJ1-1, with 8 bases fitting TRBD1. The germline CDR1 and CDR2 sequences are GTSNPN and SVGIG (reference sequence). J was trimmed by 5 bases and V by 2 bases; bases with no gene match: 13. This CDR3 spans 16 amino acids. Here the CDR3 reads CAWSNRVGTGATEAFF. The CDR3 nucleotides read TGTGCCTGGAGTAACCGGGTGGGGACAGGCGCTACTGAAGCTTTCTTT.

V gene TRBV4-3 combines with J gene TRBJ1-6; D uncertain. This CDR3 contains 17 residues. V was shortened by 3 bases and J by 6 bases, with 18 bases between the two germline ends. The germline CDR1 and CDR2 sequences are LGHNA and YSLEER. CDR3 DNA: TGCGCCAGCAGCCAGTTCGTAGGGCGAAGTTCTAATTCACCCCTCCACTTT. Protein sequence: CASSQFVGRSSNSPLHF.